This T cell receptor beta chain came from a study of spatial heterogeneity in lung cancer. Study-wide points: Tracking of tumor mutation counts was seen in expanded intratumoral alpha and beta TCR counts.

Time point given: sample taken at primary tumor resection. By share of the sample, this clonotype is medium-sized (0.01 to 0.1%). No antigen is known for it. Germline loops: CDR1 MNHEY, CDR2 SMNVEV (reference sequence). V lost 5 bases and J lost 8; bases outside the gene matches: 4. The length of the CDR3 is 12 residues. Individual TCR cDNA molecules each bore their own unique molecular identifier. TCRdb re-derived calls from the 5' RACE reads in MiXCR, one entry per CDR3 protein. The table has 5,800 or so distinct CDR3 sequences, roughly a quarter seen once. The receptor's source is a male donor with early-stage non-small cell lung cancer. V and J are TRBV27 and TRBJ1-2; 8 positions agree with TRBD1. The sample was lung tumor tissue, taken at surgery. In nucleotides, the CDR3 is TGTGCCAGCAGTCAGGGGGCGAGGGGCTACACCTTC. The encoded protein is CASSQGARGYTF.